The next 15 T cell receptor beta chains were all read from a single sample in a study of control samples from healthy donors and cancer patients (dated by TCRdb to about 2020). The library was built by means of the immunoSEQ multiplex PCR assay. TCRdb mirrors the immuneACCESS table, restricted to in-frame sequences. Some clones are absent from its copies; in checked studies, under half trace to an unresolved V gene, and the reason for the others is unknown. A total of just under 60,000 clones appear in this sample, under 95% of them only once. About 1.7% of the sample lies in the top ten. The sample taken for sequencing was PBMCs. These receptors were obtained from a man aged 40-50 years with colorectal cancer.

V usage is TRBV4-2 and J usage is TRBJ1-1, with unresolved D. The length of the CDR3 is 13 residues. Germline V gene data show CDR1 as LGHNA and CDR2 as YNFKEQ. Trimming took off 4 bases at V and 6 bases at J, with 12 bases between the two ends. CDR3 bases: TGTGCCAGCAGCCTAGGTAGCGGCGCTGAAGCTTTCTTT. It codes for CASSLGSGAEAFF.

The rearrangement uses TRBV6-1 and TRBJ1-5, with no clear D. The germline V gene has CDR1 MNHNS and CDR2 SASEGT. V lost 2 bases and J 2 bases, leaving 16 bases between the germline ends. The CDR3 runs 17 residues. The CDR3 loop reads CASSESSMKRGNQPQHF. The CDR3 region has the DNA TGTGCCAGCAGTGAATCGTCAATGAAAAGGGGCAATCAGCCCCAGCATTTT.

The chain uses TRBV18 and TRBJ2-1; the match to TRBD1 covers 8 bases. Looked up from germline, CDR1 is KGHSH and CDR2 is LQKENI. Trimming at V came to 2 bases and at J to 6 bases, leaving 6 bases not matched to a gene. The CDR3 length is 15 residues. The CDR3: CASSPETGAPNEQFF. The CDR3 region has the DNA TGTGCCAGCTCACCAGAGACAGGGGCGCCCAATGAGCAGTTCTTC.

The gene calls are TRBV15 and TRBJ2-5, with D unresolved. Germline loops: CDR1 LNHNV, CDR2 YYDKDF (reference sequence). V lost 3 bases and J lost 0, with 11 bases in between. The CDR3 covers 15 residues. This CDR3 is CATSSRPTNQETQYF. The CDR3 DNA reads TGTGCCACCAGCAGTCGCCCTACTAACCAAGAGACCCAGTACTTC.

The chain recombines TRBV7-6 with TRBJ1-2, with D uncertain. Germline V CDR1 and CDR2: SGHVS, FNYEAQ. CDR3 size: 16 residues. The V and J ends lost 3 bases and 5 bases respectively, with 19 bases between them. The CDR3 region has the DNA TGTGCCAGCAGCTTGGGAGGTGCAGCCCTTGAGTATGGCTACACCTTC. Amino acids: CASSLGGAALEYGYTF.

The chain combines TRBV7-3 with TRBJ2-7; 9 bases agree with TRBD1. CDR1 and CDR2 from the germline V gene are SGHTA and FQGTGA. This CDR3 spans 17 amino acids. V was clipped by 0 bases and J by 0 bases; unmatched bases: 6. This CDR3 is CASSLTPGTGSSYEQYF. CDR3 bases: TGTGCCAGCAGCTTAACCCCCGGGACAGGGAGCTCCTACGAGCAGTACTTC.

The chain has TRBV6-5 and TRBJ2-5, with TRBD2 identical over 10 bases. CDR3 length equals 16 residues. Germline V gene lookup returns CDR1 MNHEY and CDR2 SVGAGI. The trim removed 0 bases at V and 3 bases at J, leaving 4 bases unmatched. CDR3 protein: CASSYSNSGGKETQYF. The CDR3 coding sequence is TGTGCCAGCAGTTACTCGAATAGCGGGGGGAAAGAGACCCAGTACTTC.

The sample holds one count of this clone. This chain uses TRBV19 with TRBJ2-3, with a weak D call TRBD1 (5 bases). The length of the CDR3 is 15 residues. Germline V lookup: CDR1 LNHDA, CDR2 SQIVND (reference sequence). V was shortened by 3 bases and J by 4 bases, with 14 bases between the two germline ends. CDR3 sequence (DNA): TGTGCCAGTAGTATTGGAAAGGGGCGACCAGATACGCAGTATTTT. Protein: CASSIGKGRPDTQYF.

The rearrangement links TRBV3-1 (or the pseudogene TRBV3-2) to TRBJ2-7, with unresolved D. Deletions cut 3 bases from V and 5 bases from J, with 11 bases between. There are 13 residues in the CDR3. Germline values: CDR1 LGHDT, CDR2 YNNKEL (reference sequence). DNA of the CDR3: TGTGCCAGCAGCCATGGTTCGAAAAACGAGCAGTACTTC. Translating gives CASSHGSKNEQYF.

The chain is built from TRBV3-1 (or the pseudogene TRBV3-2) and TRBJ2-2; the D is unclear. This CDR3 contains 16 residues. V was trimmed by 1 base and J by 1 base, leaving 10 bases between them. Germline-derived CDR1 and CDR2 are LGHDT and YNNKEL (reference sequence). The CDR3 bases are TGTGCCAGCAGCCAAGTAGCACGGAAGAACACCGGGGAGCTGTTTTTT. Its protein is CASSQVARKNTGELFF.

The CDR3 spells CASSIVRGGTDTQYF. DNA for the CDR3: TGTGCCAGTAGTATAGTCCGGGGGGGAACAGATACGCAGTATTTT. The chain links TRBV19 to TRBJ2-3, with 8 bases lining up with TRBD2. Trimming took 1 base from V and 3 from J; bases not matched to a gene: 3. Germline-derived CDR1 and CDR2 are LNHDA and SQIVND (reference sequence). This CDR3 has 15 amino acids.

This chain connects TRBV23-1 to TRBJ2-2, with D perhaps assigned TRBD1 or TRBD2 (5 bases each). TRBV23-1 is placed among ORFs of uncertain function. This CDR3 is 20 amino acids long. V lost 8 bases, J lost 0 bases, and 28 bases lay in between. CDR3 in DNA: TGCGCCAGCTTTGTCGGTCCGGGACCCCCCTTGACTCCGAACACCGGGGAGCTGTTTTTT. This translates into CASFVGPGPPLTPNTGELFF.

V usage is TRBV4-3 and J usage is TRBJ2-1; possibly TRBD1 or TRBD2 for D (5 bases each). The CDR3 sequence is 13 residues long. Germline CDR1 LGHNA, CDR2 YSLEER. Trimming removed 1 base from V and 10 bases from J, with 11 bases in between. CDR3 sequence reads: CASSQGVGTEQFF. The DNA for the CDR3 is TGCGCCAGCAGCCAAGGGGTCGGGACCGAGCAGTTCTTC.

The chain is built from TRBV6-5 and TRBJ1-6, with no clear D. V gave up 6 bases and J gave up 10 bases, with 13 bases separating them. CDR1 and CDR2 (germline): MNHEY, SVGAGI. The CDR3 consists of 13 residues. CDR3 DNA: TGTGCCAGCAGCAAAGCGAAGGGCTCACCCCTCCACTTT. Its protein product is CASSKAKGSPLHF.

Here the CDR3 reads CASSDIFGSNQPQHF. The CDR3 nucleotides read TGTGCCAGCAGTGACATATTTGGAAGCAATCAGCCCCAGCATTTT. The V call is TRBV6-1, the J call TRBJ1-5; D remains ambiguous. Looked up from germline, CDR1 is MNHNS and CDR2 is SASEGT. V gave up 3 bases and J gave up 1 base, with 10 bases separating them. This CDR3 contains 15 residues.